The clone carrying this T cell receptor (beta chain) is a singleton in its sample. Then a second PCR, running about 7 to 11 cycles, was carried out with a sample-barcoded 5' primer and a J-beta primer mix. TCRdb re-called the 5' RACE reads through MiXCR, storing one row per CDR3 protein. The table has some 1.8 million distinct CDR3 sequences, about 39% seen once. Germline CDR1 DFQATT, CDR2 SNEGSKA (reference sequence). This CDR3 contains 11 residues. V was shortened by 1 base and J by 3 bases, with 1 base between the two germline ends. This sample was taken from a study of blood T cells in healthy people across ages.

The chain has TRBV20-1 and TRBJ1-3; D is ambiguous. The sequenced material came from blood. The receptor comes from a human donor in good health. CDR3 sequence (DNA): TGCAGTGCTAGAGGTGGAAACACCATATATTTT. Protein: CSARGGNTIYF.